The clone carrying this T cell receptor beta chain came up a few times. Its antigen is not identified. Method: immunoSEQ multiplex PCR; TCRdb's copy keeps in-frame clones and lacks some. The sample comprises under 1,100,000 clones, about 80% of which are singletons, and 0.55% to 0.7% rests with the top ten. These data originate in a study of shared clonotypes between healthy human individuals. Findings and caveats of the study: Sorted-subset samples were not fully sequenced, rarefaction indicated.

Material for sequencing was memory CD4+ T cells from PBMCs. Documented subset: CD45RA-negative fraction. The receptor was derived from a man younger than 35 in good health. Some clones in this sample may be carry-over from other donors' samples.

The CDR3 here is CASSGTYEQYF. The DNA for the CDR3 is TGTGCCAGCAGCGGGACCTACGAGCAGTACTTC. V gene TRBV7-9 combines with J gene TRBJ2-7; D remains ambiguous. CDR1 is SEHNR and CDR2 is FQNEAQ in the germline V gene (reference sequence). Trimming cost V 5 bases and J 2 bases, with 4 bases left between them. The CDR3 consists of 11 residues.